The table lists the clone carrying this T cell receptor beta chain with a few counts. The data were obtained in a study of CD8+ T cells in alopecia areata. cDNA reverse transcribed from extracted RNA served as the sequencing template. This table comes from immunoSEQ multiplex PCR, and its TCRdb copy is limited to in-frame clones, with some not included. The sample records 150,000 or so clones, around half being singletons. The CDR3 extends over 13 amino acids. V was clipped by 6 bases and J by 8 bases; unmatched bases: 10. In germline, CDR1 is SQVTM, CDR2 ANQGSEA. The chain combines TRBV29-1 with TRBJ1-2; 9 bases match TRBD1. The sample was CD8+ T cells sorted from blood, taken at week 0. The source is a human donor with alopecia areata. The CDR3 nucleotides read TGCAGCGTAGAAACGGGGACAGGGCGCGGCTACACCTTC. The encoded protein is CSVETGTGRGYTF.